This entry is about one T cell receptor (beta chain). Its antigen is still unknown. This CDR3 is built from 15 residues. Per germline, CDR1 SGHVS and CDR2 FNYEAQ. Trimming took off 5 bases at V and 2 bases at J, with 13 bases between the two ends. These data belong to a study of cytomegalovirus exposure and HLA in healthy donors. Libraries were prepared by immunoSEQ multiplex PCR; TCRdb keeps only in-frame clonotypes and omits some of them. The top ten clones hold roughly 0.75% of a sample with about 360,000 clones, 80% to 90% of them seen once. General study results and limits: A few chains tied to CMV proved CMV antigen-specific in vitro. Some TCR beta chains (roughly 160 of them) were listed as cytomegalovirus-associated. Reportedly, diagnosis of cytomegalovirus status by the classifier showed high specificity and sensitivity. The TCR clusters that emerged in the first cohort tended, a later analysis found, to co-occur in the 110 or so validation repertoires.

The gene calls are TRBV7-6 and TRBJ1-5; D unresolved. This TCR was sampled from a woman between 18 and 30 years old in good health and CMV-seronegative. The sequencing sample was made of PBMCs. The CDR3 region is CASSQAPRGNQPQHF. The CDR3 DNA follows: TGTGCCAGCAGCCAGGCCCCGCGGGGCAATCAGCCCCAGCATTTT.